The rows below give T cell receptor beta chains drawn from one sample of a study of T-cell reconstitution after alpha-beta-depleted transplantation in children. In TCRdb, the PCR reads were re-called with MiXCR into one record per CDR3 protein. In the table there are 300,000 to 400,000 distinct CDR3 sequences, 15% to 20% of which are singletons. Sequencing used PBMCs, mostly from graft donor cells, obtained 360 days after TCRalphabeta/CD19-depleted stem cell transplant. The receptors were sampled from a male patient under 10 years old who had a stem cell transplant for acute lymphoblastic leukemia, so the T cells may come from the graft donor. CDR3s include the opening cysteine and the closing phenylalanine or tryptophan. Each record gives: V gene, J gene, clone size, D gene, CDR3 protein, CDR3 DNA. D genes are given only for firm matches. Clone size appears in some rows only: once, few, many, or a class for an expanded clone.

>TRBV4-2|TRBJ2-5|few|.
CASSLSTALQETQYF
TGTGCCAGCAGCCTTTCGACAGCGCTACAAGAGACCCAGTACTTC
>TRBV11-1|TRBJ1-2|.|TRBD1
CASSFTGDYGYTF
TGTGCCAGCAGCTTCACAGGGGACTATGGCTACACCTTC
>TRBV5-1|TRBJ2-1|.|.
CASSSMNSYNEQFF
TGCGCCAGCAGCAGTATGAACTCCTACAATGAGCAGTTCTTC
>TRBV5-6|TRBJ2-1|few|TRBD2
CASSLGAGGPGNEQFF
TGTGCCAGCAGCTTGGGAGCGGGAGGGCCGGGTAATGAGCAGTTCTTC
>TRBV9|TRBJ2-3|.|TRBD2
CASSVGLAGGPNTDTQYF
TGTGCCAGCAGCGTAGGGTTAGCGGGAGGGCCCAACACAGATACGCAGTATTTT
>TRBV4-1|TRBJ2-2|few|.
CASSQARRGSGELFF
TGCGCCAGCAGCCAAGCCAGACGGGGTTCCGGGGAGCTGTTTTTT
>TRBV5-1|TRBJ2-5|.|TRBD2
CASSPGLGSYQETQYF
TGCGCCAGCAGCCCGGGACTAGGCTCTTACCAAGAGACCCAGTACTTC
>TRBV11-2|TRBJ2-1|many|TRBD2
CASSRLAGGSSSYNEQFF
TGTGCCAGCAGCCGACTAGCGGGAGGGTCGAGCTCCTACAATGAGCAGTTCTTC
>TRBV14|TRBJ2-1|.|TRBD2
CASSPMGLAGYNEQFF
TGTGCCAGCAGCCCTATGGGACTAGCGGGCTACAATGAGCAGTTCTTC
>TRBV5-1|TRBJ2-5|.|.
CASSLPTPRETQYF
TGCGCCAGCAGCTTGCCAACCCCCAGGGAGACCCAGTACTTC
>TRBV4-1|TRBJ2-1|.|.
CASSQGGSVGNEQFF
TGCGCCAGCAGCCAAGGCGGTAGCGTCGGCAATGAGCAGTTCTTC
>TRBV7-2|TRBJ2-2|few|.
CASRDLGELFF
TGTGCCAGCAGGGATCTGGGGGAGCTGTTTTTT
>TRBV12-3/TRBV12-4|TRBJ2-5|.|.
CASSSAGTVQETQYF
TGTGCCAGCAGCTCCGCCGGGACGGTACAAGAGACCCAGTACTTC
>TRBV7-9|TRBJ2-7|.|.
CASSLAPPDYEQYF
TGTGCCAGCAGCTTAGCGCCCCCAGACTACGAGCAGTACTTC
>TRBV12-3/TRBV12-4|TRBJ2-7|few|TRBD2
CASGTSGRAYEQYF
TGTGCCAGCGGAACAAGCGGGAGAGCCTACGAGCAGTACTTC
>TRBV20-1|TRBJ1-5|.|TRBD1
CSASEGARVFGNQPQHF
TGCAGTGCTAGTGAGGGGGCAAGGGTATTTGGCAATCAGCCCCAGCATTTT
>TRBV10-2|TRBJ2-7|few|TRBD2
CASRGLAYEQYF
TGCGCCAGCAGGGGACTAGCCTACGAGCAGTACTTC
>TRBV11-2|TRBJ2-3|.|TRBD2
CASSRPWGAGGRSDTQYF
TGTGCCAGCAGCCGCCCATGGGGAGCGGGAGGGAGGTCAGATACGCAGTATTTT
>TRBV27|TRBJ2-2|few|.
CASSFRIAGELFF
TGTGCCAGCAGTTTTCGTATCGCCGGGGAGCTGTTTTTT
>TRBV25-1|TRBJ2-1|.|.
CASSDGAGGWGNEQFF
TGTGCCAGCAGTGACGGGGCAGGGGGGTGGGGCAATGAGCAGTTCTTC
>TRBV12-3/TRBV12-4|TRBJ1-6|few|.
CASSLNHSPLHF
TGTGCCAGCAGTTTGAATCATTCACCCCTCCACTTT
>TRBV12-3/TRBV12-4|TRBJ2-1|.|.
CASTVYQRGVNYNEQFF
TGTGCCAGCACCGTTTACCAGCGCGGGGTAAACTACAATGAGCAGTTCTTC
>TRBV5-1|TRBJ2-1|.|.
CASSLVQHGVDEQFF
TGCGCCAGCAGCTTGGTACAGCACGGTGTAGATGAGCAGTTCTTC
>TRBV4-3|TRBJ2-1|many|.
CASSQDWRASYNEQFF
TGCGCCAGCAGCCAAGACTGGAGGGCCTCCTACAATGAGCAGTTCTTC
>TRBV7-6|TRBJ2-5|once|.
CASSVDRGETQYF
TGTGCCAGCAGCGTTGATCGGGGAGAGACCCAGTACTTC
>TRBV7-9|TRBJ2-7|many|.
CASSLGPLISSYEQYF
TGTGCCAGCAGCTTAGGACCTCTCATTAGCTCCTACGAGCAGTACTTC
>TRBV2|TRBJ2-7|.|TRBD1
CASSGDRDIFYEQYF
TGTGCCAGCAGTGGGGACAGGGATATTTTCTACGAGCAGTACTTC
>TRBV7-8|TRBJ1-1|few|.
CASSLDYNTEAFF
TGTGCCAGCAGCTTGGACTACAACACTGAAGCTTTCTTT
>TRBV7-2|TRBJ1-1|.|.
CASSLSRAGAGWAEAFF
TGTGCCAGCAGCTTAAGTCGGGCAGGGGCCGGATGGGCTGAAGCTTTCTTT
>TRBV28|TRBJ2-3|many|TRBD2
CASSLWGLAGNTDTQYF
TGTGCCAGCAGTTTATGGGGACTAGCGGGGAACACAGATACGCAGTATTTT
>TRBV3-1|TRBJ2-2|.|.
CASSLPGFDTGELFF
TGTGCCAGCAGCCTACCGGGCTTCGACACCGGGGAGCTGTTTTTT